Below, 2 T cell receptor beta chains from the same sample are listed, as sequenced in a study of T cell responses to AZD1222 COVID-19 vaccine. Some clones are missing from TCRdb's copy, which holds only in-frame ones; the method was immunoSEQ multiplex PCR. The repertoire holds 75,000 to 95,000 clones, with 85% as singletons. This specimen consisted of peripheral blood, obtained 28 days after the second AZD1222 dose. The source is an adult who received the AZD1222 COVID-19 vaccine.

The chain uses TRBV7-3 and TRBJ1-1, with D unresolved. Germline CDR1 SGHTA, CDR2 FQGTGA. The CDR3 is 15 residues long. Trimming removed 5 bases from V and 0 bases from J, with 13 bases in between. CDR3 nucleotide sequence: TGTGCCAGCAGCCCGACACCGAGCCTGAACACTGAAGCTTTCTTT. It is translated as CASSPTPSLNTEAFF.

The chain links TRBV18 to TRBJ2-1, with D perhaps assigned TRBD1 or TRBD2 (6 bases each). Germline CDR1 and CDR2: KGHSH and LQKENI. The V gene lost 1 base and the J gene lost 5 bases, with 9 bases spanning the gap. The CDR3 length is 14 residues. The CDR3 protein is CASSPRGGNNEQFF. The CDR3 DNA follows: TGTGCCAGCTCACCACGAGGGGGGAACAATGAGCAGTTCTTC.